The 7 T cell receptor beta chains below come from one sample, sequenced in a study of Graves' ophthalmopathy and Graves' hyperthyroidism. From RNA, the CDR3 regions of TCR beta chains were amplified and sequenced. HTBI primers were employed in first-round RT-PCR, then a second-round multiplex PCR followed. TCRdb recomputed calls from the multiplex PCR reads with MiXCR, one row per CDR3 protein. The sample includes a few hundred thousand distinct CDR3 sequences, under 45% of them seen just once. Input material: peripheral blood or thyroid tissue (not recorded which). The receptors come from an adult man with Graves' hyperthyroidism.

This CDR3 reads CSANQGSYNEQFF. CDR3 DNA: TGCAGTGCTAACCAGGGCTCCTACAATGAGCAGTTCTTC. The chain combines TRBV20-1 with TRBJ2-1; perhaps TRBD1 as D (5 bases). The V gene lost 4 bases and the J gene lost 0 bases, with 7 bases spanning the gap. Germline loops: CDR1 DFQATT, CDR2 SNEGSKA (reference sequence). The CDR3 consists of 13 residues.

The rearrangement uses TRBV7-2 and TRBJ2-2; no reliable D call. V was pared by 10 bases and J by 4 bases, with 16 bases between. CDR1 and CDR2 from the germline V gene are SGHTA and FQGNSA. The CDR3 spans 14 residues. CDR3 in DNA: TGTGCCATCAGAGGATTCGCGAGCACCGGGGAGCTGTTTTTT. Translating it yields CAIRGFASTGELFF.

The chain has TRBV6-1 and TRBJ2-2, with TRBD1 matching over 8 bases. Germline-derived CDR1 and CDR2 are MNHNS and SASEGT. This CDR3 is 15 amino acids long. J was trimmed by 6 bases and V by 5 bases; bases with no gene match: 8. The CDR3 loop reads CASSSAGQGSGELFF. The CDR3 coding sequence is TGTGCCAGCAGTTCGGCTGGACAGGGATCCGGGGAGCTGTTTTTT.

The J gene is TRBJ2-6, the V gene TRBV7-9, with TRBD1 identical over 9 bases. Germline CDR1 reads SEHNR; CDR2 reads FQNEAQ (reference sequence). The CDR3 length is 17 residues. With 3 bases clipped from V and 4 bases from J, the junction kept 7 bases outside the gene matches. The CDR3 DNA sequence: TGTGCCAGCAGCTTGGACAGGGGTTGGTCCGGGGCCAACGTCCTGACTTTC. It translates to CASSLDRGWSGANVLTF.

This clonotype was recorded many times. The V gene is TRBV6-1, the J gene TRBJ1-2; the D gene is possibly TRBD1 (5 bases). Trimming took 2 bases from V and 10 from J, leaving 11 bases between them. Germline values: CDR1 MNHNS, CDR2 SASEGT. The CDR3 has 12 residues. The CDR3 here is CASSERDEPYTF. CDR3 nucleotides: TGTGCCAGCAGTGAAAGGGACGAACCCTACACCTTC.

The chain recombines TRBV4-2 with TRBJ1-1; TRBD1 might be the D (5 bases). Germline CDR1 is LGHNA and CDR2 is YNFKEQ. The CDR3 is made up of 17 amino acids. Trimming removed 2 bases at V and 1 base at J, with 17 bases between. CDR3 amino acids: CASSQRLSGGENTEAFF. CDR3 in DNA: TGTGCCAGCAGCCAACGTCTATCGGGGGGAGAGAACACTGAAGCTTTCTTT.

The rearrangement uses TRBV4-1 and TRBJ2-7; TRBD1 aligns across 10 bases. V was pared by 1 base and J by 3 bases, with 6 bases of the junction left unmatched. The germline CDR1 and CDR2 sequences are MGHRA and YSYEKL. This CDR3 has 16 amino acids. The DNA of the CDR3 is TGCGCCAGCAGCCAAGTATTCGGGACAGGGGACTACGAGCAGTACTTC. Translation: CASSQVFGTGDYEQYF.